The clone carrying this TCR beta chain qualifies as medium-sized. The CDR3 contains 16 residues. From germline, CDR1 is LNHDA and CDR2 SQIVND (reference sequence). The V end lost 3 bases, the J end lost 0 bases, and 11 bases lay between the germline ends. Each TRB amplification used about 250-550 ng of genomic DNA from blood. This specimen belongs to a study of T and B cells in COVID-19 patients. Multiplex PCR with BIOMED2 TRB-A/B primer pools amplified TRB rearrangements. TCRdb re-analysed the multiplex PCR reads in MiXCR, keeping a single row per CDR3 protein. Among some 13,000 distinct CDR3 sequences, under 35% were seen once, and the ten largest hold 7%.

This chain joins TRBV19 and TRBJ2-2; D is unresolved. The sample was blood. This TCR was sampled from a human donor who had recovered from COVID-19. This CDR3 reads CASSISRATNTGELFF. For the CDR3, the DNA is TGTGCCAGTAGTATTTCCCGGGCTACGAACACCGGGGAGCTGTTTTTT. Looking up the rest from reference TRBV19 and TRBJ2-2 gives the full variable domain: DGGITQSPKYLFRKEGQNVTLSCEQNLNHDAMYWYRQDPGQGLRLIYYSQIVNDFQKGDIAEGYSVSREKKESFPLTVTSAQKNPTAFYLCASSISRATNTGELFFGEGSRLTVL.